The 20 T cell receptor beta chains in this list originate from one sample, sequenced in a study of human T cells and chemical hapten exposure. As for time point: pre-sensitization, week 0. Treatment defined: therapeutic diphenylcyclopropenone sensitization with weekly scalp DPC. TCRdb called the RACE reads again in MiXCR, with one record for every CDR3 protein. The sample has 200,000 to 300,000 distinct CDR3 sequences; about 8.6% are singletons. Sequenced material: whole blood, taken in connection with sensitization to the hapten diphenylcyclopropenone (DPC). The receptors were sampled from a woman aged 40 to 49 with alopecia areata. Some clones in this sample may be carry-over from other donors' samples.

V gene TRBV11-1 combines with J gene TRBJ2-1; D might be TRBD1 or TRBD2, each matching 5 bases. Looked up from germline, CDR1 is SGHAT and CDR2 is FQDESV (reference sequence). V gave up 5 bases and J gave up 6 bases, with 14 bases separating them. CDR3 length equals 14 residues. CDR3 nucleotides: TGTGCCAGCAGCAACCCGGGGCCGATCAATGAGCAGTTCTTC. Encoded protein: CASSNPGPINEQFF.

CDR3 amino acids: CSARKQGATYEQYF. The CDR3 coding sequence is TGCAGTGCTAGAAAACAGGGGGCTACCTACGAGCAGTACTTC. The chain employs TRBV20-1 and TRBJ2-7; TRBD1 agrees at 9 bases. The V segment lost 2 bases and the J segment 2 bases; nucleotides outside the gene matches: 4. CDR3 length: 14 amino acids. Germline V gives CDR1 DFQATT, CDR2 SNEGSKA (reference sequence).

In its sample, this clonotype was seen many times. This sequence joins TRBV20-1 and TRBJ2-1; 9 bases line up with TRBD2. Germline values: CDR1 DFQATT, CDR2 SNEGSKA (reference sequence). The CDR3 is 12 amino acids. The CDR3 spells CSAGGGYNEQFF. The CDR3 coding sequence is TGCAGCGCGGGAGGGGGCTACAATGAGCAGTTCTTC.

J is TRBJ2-7 and V is TRBV6-5; the D is unclear. The CDR3 has 13 residues. V was trimmed by 6 bases and J by 1 base, leaving 10 bases between them. Germline assignment: CDR1 MNHEY and CDR2 SVGAGI. CDR3 residues: CASRLRSSYEQYF. The CDR3 DNA follows: TGTGCCAGCAGACTTCGGAGTTCCTACGAGCAGTACTTC.

The J gene is TRBJ2-3, the V gene TRBV3-1, with a tentative D call TRBD1 (7 bases). Looked up from germline, CDR1 is LGHDT and CDR2 is YNNKEL (reference sequence). This CDR3 has 16 amino acids. Trimming took off 6 bases at V and 3 bases at J, with 19 bases between the two ends. This CDR3 is CASSRLQGGRTDTQYF. CDR3 bases: TGTGCCAGCAGTCGCCTCCAGGGGGGTAGGACAGATACGCAGTATTTT.

This clonotype was counted only a few times. This chain joins TRBV29-1 and TRBJ2-3; maybe TRBD1 (6 bases). Trimming took 3 bases from V and 5 from J, leaving 12 bases between them. This CDR3 is built from 13 residues. CDR1 and CDR2 (germline): SQVTM, ANQGSEA. The DNA for the CDR3 is TGCAGCGTTGATGGGGGCCAGGGAGATACGCAGTATTTT. The encoded protein is CSVDGGQGDTQYF.

V and J are TRBV12-3 or TRBV12-4 and TRBJ1-6, with unresolved D. V lost 6 bases, J lost 9 bases, and 6 bases lay in between. CDR3 length equals 11 residues. In nucleotides, the CDR3 is TGTGCCAGCAGGGGTCGTTCACCCCTCCACTTT. Translation: CASRGRSPLHF.

The chain carries TRBV28 and TRBJ1-4; 8 bases match TRBD1. In germline, CDR1 is MDHEN, CDR2 SYDVKM. The CDR3 has 15 amino acids. The J segment lost 5 bases and the V segment lost 3 bases, leaving 5 bases of the junction unmatched. CDR3 in DNA: TGTGCCAGCAGTTTCTCGGACAGGGCGAATGAAAAACTGTTTTTT. Translating it yields CASSFSDRANEKLFF.

This clonotype was recorded a few times. This sequence joins TRBV4-3 and TRBJ2-1, with 10 bases aligning to TRBD2. CDR3 length: 15 residues. CDR1 is LGHNA and CDR2 is YSLEER in the germline V gene. Trimming removed 4 bases from V and 5 bases from J; junction bases left unmatched: 5. CDR3 nucleotides: TGCGCCAGCAGCCTACAGCGGGAGGGTAACAATGAGCAGTTCTTC. Translating it yields CASSLQREGNNEQFF.

This clonotype appeared a few times. This chain links TRBV7-6 with TRBJ2-6; 7 positions match TRBD1. The CDR3 contains 22 residues. Germline assignment: CDR1 SGHVS and CDR2 FNYEAQ. V shed 3 bases, J shed 0 bases, and the junction held 20 bases outside the gene matches. This chain's CDR3 is CASSFSPPSVQGVISGANVLTF. CDR3 nucleotides: TGTGCCAGCAGCTTTTCTCCCCCATCGGTCCAGGGGGTAATCTCTGGGGCCAACGTCCTGACTTTC. Full variable domain (missing parts from reference TRBV7-6 and TRBJ2-6): GAGVSQSPRYKVTKRGQDVALRCDPISGHVSLYWYRQALGQGPEFLTYFNYEAQQDKSGLPNDRFSAERPEGSISTLTIQRTEQRDSAMYRCASSFSPPSVQGVISGANVLTFGAGSRLTVL.

This clonotype was seen a few times. The rearrangement links TRBV27 to TRBJ2-5; no clear D. Trimming removed 3 bases from V and 1 base from J, with 9 bases in between. The germline V gene encodes CDR1 MNHEY and CDR2 SMNVEV (reference sequence). The CDR3 has 14 residues. CDR3 DNA: TGTGCCAGCAGTTTCAATTCGCCCCAAGAGACCCAGTACTTC. It is translated as CASSFNSPQETQYF.

This chain joins TRBV10-1 and TRBJ2-5; D is perhaps TRBD1 or TRBD2 (5 bases each). The CDR3 contains 15 residues. The germline gives CDR1 WNHNN, CDR2 SYGVQD (reference sequence). Trimming stripped 6 bases from V and 2 bases from J, with 16 bases between. Written as DNA, the CDR3 is TGCGCCAGCAGCAGAGTGAGGGGTTTTCAAGAGACCCAGTACTTC. It translates to CASSRVRGFQETQYF.

Many counts were recorded for this clonotype. The CDR3 coding sequence is TGTGCCAGCTCACCCCGAGGGGGCACGGGGACTGAAGCTTTCTTT. This translates into CASSPRGGTGTEAFF. J is TRBJ1-1 and V is TRBV18; 7 positions match TRBD1. The CDR3 has 15 amino acids. J lost 5 bases, V lost 3 bases, and 9 bases had no gene match. Germline-derived CDR1 and CDR2 are KGHSH and LQKENI.

DNA of the CDR3: TGTGCCAGCAGTGGAGGGTCTAGCGGGAAAAACGAGCAGTACTTC. Translating it yields CASSGGSSGKNEQYF. V gene TRBV28 combines with J gene TRBJ2-7; TRBD2 agrees at 9 bases. Unmatched junction bases numbered 10, after V lost 5 bases and J lost 5 bases. Germline values: CDR1 MDHEN, CDR2 SYDVKM. There are 15 residues in the CDR3.

The sample holds a few counts of this clonotype. This chain uses TRBV4-2 with TRBJ1-1; D ambiguous. Between the trimmed V and J ends, which lost 4 bases and 3 bases, there was a span of 6 bases. CDR1 LGHNA and CDR2 YNFKEQ come from the germline V gene. This CDR3 is 12 amino acids long. The CDR3 coding sequence is TGTGCCAGCAGCCCCGGTTACACTGAAGCTTTCTTT. It yields the protein CASSPGYTEAFF.

This clonotype has a count of ten or more. The chain carries TRBV7-2 and TRBJ2-1; unclear D gene. With 1 base removed from V and 10 bases from J, the gap between germline ends came to 5 bases. Germline values: CDR1 SGHTA, CDR2 FQGNSA. The CDR3 is 11 amino acids. The CDR3 region is CASSLGTEQFF. The CDR3 nucleotides are TGTGCCAGCAGCTTAGGAACAGAGCAGTTCTTC.

Many counts were recorded for this clonotype. This chain links TRBV28 with TRBJ1-6, with D unresolved. The germline V and J ends were trimmed by 6 bases and 7 bases, with 10 bases remaining between them. Germline V gene data show CDR1 as MDHEN and CDR2 as SYDVKM. CDR3 length: 13 amino acids. This CDR3 reads CASRAEVNSPLHF. In DNA form, the CDR3 reads TGTGCCAGCAGGGCGGAGGTCAATTCACCCCTCCACTTT.

This clonotype was seen more than once but under ten times. The chain uses TRBV20-1 and TRBJ2-7; D is undetermined. V was shortened by 3 bases and J by 4 bases, with 16 bases between the two germline ends. Germline-derived CDR1 and CDR2 are DFQATT and SNEGSKA (reference sequence). This CDR3 is built from 14 residues. As DNA, the CDR3 is TGCAGTGCTAGGCCCCGGGCCTTAGGGTACGAGCAGTACTTC. It encodes CSARPRALGYEQYF.

This clonotype was counted many times. This chain links TRBV6-1 with TRBJ2-3; 12 bases line up with TRBD2. Germline assignment: CDR1 MNHNS and CDR2 SASEGT. V lost 3 bases, J lost 2 bases, and 6 bases stayed unmatched. This CDR3 region has 17 residues. In DNA form, the CDR3 reads TGTGCCAGCAGTGATCGACTAGCGGGAGTCTCCACAGATACGCAGTATTTT. It specifies CASSDRLAGVSTDTQYF.

This clonotype was seen ten or more times. The chain couples TRBV24-1 to TRBJ2-1; TRBD2 matches at 7 bases. The CDR3 is 16 amino acids. Germline CDR1 is KGHDR and CDR2 is SFDVKD. The ends lost 0 bases at V and 7 bases at J; junction bases unmatched: 8. CDR3 loop: CATSDLGGGATNEQFF. Here the CDR3 DNA reads TGTGCCACCAGTGATTTGGGCGGGGGAGCTACGAATGAGCAGTTCTTC.